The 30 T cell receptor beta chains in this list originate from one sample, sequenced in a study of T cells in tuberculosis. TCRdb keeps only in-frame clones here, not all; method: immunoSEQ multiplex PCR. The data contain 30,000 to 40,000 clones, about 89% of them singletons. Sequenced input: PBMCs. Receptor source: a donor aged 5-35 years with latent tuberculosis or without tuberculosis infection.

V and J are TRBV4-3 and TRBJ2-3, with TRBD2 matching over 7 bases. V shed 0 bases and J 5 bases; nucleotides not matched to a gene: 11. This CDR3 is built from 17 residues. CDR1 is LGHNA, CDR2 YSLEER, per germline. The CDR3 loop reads CASSQDTGEGRLDTQYF. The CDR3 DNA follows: TGCGCCAGCAGCCAAGATACGGGGGAGGGCAGATTAGATACGCAGTATTTT.

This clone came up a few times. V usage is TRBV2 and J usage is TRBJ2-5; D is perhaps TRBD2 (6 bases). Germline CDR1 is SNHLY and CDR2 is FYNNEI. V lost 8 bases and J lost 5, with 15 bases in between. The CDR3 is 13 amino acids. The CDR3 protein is CASWDFVRETQYF. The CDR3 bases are TGTGCCAGCTGGGACTTCGTGCGGGAGACCCAGTACTTC.

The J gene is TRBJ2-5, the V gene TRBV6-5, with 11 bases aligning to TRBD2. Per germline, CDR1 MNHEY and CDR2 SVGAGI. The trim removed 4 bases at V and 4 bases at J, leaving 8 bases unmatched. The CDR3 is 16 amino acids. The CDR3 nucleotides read TGTGCCAGCAGTTCTACGGGACTAGCGGAGAGAGAGACCCAGTACTTC. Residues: CASSSTGLAERETQYF.

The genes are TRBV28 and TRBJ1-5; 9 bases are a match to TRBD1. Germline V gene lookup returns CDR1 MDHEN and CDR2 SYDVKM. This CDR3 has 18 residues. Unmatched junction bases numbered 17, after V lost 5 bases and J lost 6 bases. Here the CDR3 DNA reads TGTGCCAGCAGTACCCGGGACAGGGTTGGGACAAGGGGTCAGCCCCAGCATTTT. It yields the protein CASSTRDRVGTRGQPQHF.

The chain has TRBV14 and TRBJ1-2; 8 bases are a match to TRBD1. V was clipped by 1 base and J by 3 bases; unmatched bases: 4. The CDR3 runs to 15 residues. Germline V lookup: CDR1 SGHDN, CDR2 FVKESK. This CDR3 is CASSQGAGGHYGYTF. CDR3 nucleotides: TGTGCCAGCAGCCAAGGGGCAGGGGGCCACTATGGCTACACCTTC.

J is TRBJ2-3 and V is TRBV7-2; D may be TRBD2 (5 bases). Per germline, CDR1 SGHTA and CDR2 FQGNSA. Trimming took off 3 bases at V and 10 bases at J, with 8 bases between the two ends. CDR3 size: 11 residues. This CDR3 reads CASSLEEAQYF. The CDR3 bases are TGTGCCAGCAGCTTGGAGGAAGCGCAGTATTTT.

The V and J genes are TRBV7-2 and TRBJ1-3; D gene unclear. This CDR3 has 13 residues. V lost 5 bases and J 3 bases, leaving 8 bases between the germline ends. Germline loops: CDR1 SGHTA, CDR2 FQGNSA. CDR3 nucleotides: TGTGCCAGCAGCCCCACTGGTGGAAACACCATATATTTT. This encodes CASSPTGGNTIYF.

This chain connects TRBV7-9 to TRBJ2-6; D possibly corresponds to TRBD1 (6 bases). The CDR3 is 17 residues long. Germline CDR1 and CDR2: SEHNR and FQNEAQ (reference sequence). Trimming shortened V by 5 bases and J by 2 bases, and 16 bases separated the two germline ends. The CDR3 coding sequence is TGTGCCAGCAGCCCCCCCCTCCCAGGGGCTGGGGCCAACGTCCTGACTTTC. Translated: CASSPPLPGAGANVLTF.

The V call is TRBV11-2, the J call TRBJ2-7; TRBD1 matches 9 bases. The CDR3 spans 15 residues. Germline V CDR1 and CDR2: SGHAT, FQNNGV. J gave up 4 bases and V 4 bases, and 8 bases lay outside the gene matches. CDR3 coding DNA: TGTGCCAGCAGCTCCCTCCGCGGGACAGGGTACGAGCAGTACTTC. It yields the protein CASSSLRGTGYEQYF.

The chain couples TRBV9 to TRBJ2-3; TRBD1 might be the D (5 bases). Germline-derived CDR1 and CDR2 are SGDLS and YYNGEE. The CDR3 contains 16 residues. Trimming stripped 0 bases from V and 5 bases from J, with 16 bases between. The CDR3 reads CASSVEGREYGDTQYF. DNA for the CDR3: TGTGCCAGCAGCGTAGAAGGCAGGGAATACGGAGATACGCAGTATTTT.

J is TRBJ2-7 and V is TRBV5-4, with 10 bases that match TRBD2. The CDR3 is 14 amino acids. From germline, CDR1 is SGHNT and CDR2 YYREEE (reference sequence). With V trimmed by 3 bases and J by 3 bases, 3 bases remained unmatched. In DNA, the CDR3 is TGTGCCAGCAGCTCAAGCGGGGGGGTCTACGAGCAGTACTTC. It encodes CASSSSGGVYEQYF.

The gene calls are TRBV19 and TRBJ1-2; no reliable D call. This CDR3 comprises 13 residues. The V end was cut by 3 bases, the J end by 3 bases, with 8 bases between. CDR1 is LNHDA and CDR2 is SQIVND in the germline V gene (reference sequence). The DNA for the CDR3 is TGTGCCAGTAGTATTCAGGTTCACTATGGCTACACCTTC. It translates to CASSIQVHYGYTF.

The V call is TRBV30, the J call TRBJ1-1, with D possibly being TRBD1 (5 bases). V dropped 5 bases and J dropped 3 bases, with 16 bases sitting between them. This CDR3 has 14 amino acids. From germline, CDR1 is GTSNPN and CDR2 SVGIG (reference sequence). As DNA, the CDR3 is TGTGCCTGGTTTACCTCAATAGGGGACACTGAAGCTTTCTTT. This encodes CAWFTSIGDTEAFF.

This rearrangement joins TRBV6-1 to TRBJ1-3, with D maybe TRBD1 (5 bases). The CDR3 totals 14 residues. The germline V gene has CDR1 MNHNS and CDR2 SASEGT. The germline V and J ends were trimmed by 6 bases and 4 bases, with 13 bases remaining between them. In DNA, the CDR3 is TGTGCCAGCAGAGCTCCGGGACTCGGAAACACCATATATTTT. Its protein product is CASRAPGLGNTIYF.

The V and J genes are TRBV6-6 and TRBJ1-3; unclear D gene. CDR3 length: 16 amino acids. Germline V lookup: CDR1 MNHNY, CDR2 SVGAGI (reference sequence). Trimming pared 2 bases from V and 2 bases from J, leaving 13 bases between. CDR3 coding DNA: TGTGCCAGCAGTTACCCCGAGTTGAGTCCTGGAAACACCATATATTTT. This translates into CASSYPELSPGNTIYF.

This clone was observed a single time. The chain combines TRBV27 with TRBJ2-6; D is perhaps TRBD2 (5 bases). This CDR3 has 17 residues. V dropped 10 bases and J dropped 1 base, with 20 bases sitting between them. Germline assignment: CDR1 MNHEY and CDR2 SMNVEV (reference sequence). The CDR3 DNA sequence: TGTGCCACCTCTTTCATGCCGGGGAAGTCTGGGGCCAACGTCCTGACTTTC. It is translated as CATSFMPGKSGANVLTF.

The CDR3 bases are TGTGCCAGCAGTTTTATTGGGGCCAGACTGAACACTGAAGCTTTCTTT. Residues: CASSFIGARLNTEAFF. The V call is TRBV27, the J call TRBJ1-1; possibly TRBD1 for D (5 bases). The V gene's germline CDR1 is MNHEY and CDR2 SMNVEV (reference sequence). There are 16 residues in the CDR3. The V end lost 3 bases, the J end lost 0 bases, and 14 bases lay between the germline ends.

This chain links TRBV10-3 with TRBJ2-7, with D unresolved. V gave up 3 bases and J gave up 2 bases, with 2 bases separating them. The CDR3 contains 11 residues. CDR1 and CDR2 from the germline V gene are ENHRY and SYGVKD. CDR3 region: CAISDTYEQYF. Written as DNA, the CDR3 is TGTGCCATCAGTGACACCTACGAGCAGTACTTC.

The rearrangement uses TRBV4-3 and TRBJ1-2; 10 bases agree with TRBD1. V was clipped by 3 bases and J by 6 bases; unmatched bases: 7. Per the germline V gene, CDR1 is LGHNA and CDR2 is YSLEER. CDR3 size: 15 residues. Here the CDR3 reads CASSQPGDRGNGYTF. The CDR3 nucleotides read TGCGCCAGCAGCCAGCCGGGGGACAGGGGAAATGGCTACACCTTC.

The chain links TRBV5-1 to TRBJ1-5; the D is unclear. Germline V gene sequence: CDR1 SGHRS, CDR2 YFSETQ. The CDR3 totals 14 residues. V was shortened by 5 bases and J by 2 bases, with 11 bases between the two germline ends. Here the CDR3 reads CASREGMGNQPQHF. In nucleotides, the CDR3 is TGCGCCAGCAGGGAGGGAATGGGCAATCAGCCCCAGCATTTT.

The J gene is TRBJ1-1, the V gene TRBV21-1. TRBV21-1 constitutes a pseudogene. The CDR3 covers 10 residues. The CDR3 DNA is TGTGCCAGCAGGGGAGGGGAAGCTTTCTTT. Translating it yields CASRGGEAFF.

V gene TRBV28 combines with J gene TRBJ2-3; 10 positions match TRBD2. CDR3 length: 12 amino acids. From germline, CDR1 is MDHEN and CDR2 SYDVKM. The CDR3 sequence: CGTSGDTDTQYF. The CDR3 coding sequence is TGTGGGACTAGCGGAGACACAGATACGCAGTATTTT.

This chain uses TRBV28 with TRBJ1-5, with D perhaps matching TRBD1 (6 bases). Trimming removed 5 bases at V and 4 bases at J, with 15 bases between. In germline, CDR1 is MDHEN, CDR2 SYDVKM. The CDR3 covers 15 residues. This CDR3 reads CASSPSDSSNQPQHF. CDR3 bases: TGTGCCAGCAGTCCATCGGACAGCTCAAATCAGCCCCAGCATTTT.

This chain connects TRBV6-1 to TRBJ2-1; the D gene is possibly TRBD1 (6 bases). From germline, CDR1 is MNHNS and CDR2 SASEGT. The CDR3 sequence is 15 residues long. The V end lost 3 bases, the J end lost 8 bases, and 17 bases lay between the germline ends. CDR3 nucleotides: TGTGCCAGCAGTGATAGGAGACGTGGGGGCGATGAGCAGTTCTTC. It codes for CASSDRRRGGDEQFF.

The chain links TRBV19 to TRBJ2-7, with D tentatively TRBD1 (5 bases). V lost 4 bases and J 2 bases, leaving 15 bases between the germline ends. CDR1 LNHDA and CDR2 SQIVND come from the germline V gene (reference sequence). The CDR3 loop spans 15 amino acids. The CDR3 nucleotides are TGTGCCAGTAGTAAATTGACAGATCCAACCTACGAGCAGTACTTC. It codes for CASSKLTDPTYEQYF. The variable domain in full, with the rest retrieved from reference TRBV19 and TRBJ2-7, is DGGITQSPKYLFRKEGQNVTLSCEQNLNHDAMYWYRQDPGQGLRLIYYSQIVNDFQKGDIAEGYSVSREKKESFPLTVTSAQKNPTAFYLCASSKLTDPTYEQYFGPGTRLTVT.

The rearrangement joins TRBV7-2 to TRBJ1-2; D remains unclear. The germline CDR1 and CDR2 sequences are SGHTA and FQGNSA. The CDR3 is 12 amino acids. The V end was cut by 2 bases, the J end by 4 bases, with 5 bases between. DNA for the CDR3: TGTGCCAGCAGCTTAACACGCTATGGCTACACCTTC. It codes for CASSLTRYGYTF. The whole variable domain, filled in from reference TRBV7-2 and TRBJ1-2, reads GAGVSQSPSNKVTEKGKDVELRCDPISGHTALYWYRQSLGQGLEFLIYFQGNSAPDKSGLPSDRFSAERTGGSVSTLTIQRTQQEDSAVYLCASSLTRYGYTFGSGTRLTVV.

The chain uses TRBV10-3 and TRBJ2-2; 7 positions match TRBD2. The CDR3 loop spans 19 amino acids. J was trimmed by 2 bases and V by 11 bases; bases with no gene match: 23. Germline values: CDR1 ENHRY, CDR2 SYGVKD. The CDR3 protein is CAAAKEGGSLARNTGELFF. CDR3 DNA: TGTGCCGCGGCTAAAGAGGGCGGGAGTCTAGCCCGCAACACCGGGGAGCTGTTTTTT.

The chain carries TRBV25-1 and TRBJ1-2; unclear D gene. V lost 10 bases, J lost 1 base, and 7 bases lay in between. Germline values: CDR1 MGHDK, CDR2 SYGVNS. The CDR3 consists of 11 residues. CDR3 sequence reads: CATPHNYGYTF. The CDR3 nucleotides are TGTGCCACCCCCCATAACTATGGCTACACCTTC.

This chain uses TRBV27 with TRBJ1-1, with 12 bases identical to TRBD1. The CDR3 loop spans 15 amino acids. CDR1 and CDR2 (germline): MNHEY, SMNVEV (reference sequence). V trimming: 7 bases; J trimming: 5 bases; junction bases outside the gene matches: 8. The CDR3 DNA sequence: TGTGCCAGCACCCAAGGGACAGGGGGCAAGACTGAAGCTTTCTTT. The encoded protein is CASTQGTGGKTEAFF.

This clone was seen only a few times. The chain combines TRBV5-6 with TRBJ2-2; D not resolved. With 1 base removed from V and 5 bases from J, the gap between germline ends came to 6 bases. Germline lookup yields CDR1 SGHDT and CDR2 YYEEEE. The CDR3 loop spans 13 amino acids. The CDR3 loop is CASSLLQTGELFF. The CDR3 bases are TGTGCCAGCAGCTTGCTACAGACCGGGGAGCTGTTTTTT.